This T cell receptor beta chain was identified in a study of response to subunit inactivated influenza vaccine. As regards this clonotype: Its antigen remains unidentified.

From the RT-PCR reads, TCRdb called clonotypes with MiXCR, one entry per CDR3 protein. The sample has some 800,000 distinct CDR3 sequences; 21% are singletons. Looked up from germline, CDR1 is DFQATT and CDR2 is SNEGSKA (reference sequence). V was clipped by 2 bases and J by 5 bases; unmatched bases: 5. The CDR3 length is 15 residues. Study-level points and caveats: The authors offered the suggestion that each seasonal influenza vaccination recruits few new T cells.

Sample: PBMCs from blood, taken about 5 days after vaccination. The clonotype originates from a man aged 45-65 years who received an inactivated influenza vaccine. The chain combines TRBV20-1 with TRBJ2-5, with 13 bases that match TRBD2. In nucleotides, the CDR3 is TGCAGTGCTAGAACTAGCGGGGGGGCCTTCGAGACCCAGTACTTC. It encodes CSARTSGGAFETQYF.